The rows below give T cell receptor beta chains drawn from one sample of a study of monozygotic twins with inflammatory bowel disease. TCRdb re-called the 5' RACE reads and gives one entry per CDR3 protein, without DNA. The repertoire table contains 90,000 to 110,000 distinct CDR3 sequences. Input material: blood. The receptors here all came from a human donor with ulcerative colitis or Crohn's disease, or a healthy co-twin of an affected twin (not recorded which). The CDR3 runs from the conserved cysteine through the conserved F or W.

V gene	J gene	CDR3 protein
TRBV5-4	TRBJ2-1	CASSQSGNSYNEQFF
TRBV2	TRBJ2-1	CASSGQRPYNEQFF
TRBV20-1	TRBJ1-1	CSAQKRGAGTEAFF
TRBV11-1	TRBJ1-1	CASNPDRVRTEAFF
TRBV12-3/TRBV12-4	TRBJ1-3	CASSTGQGASGNTIYF
TRBV7-8	TRBJ1-2	CASSLWDSNNDYGYTF
TRBV15	TRBJ2-2	CATSRDRGELFF
TRBV4-2	TRBJ1-6	CASSQGLSELSSYNSPLHF
TRBV28	TRBJ1-2	CASSLNINYGYTF
TRBV29-1	TRBJ2-2	CSVEPLGGDGELFF
TRBV5-5	TRBJ2-3	CASSQGGSSTDTQYF
TRBV2	TRBJ1-5	CASSGQGIDQPQHF
TRBV18	TRBJ1-5	CASSPQGGYNQPQHF
TRBV18	TRBJ2-3	CASSPTGPFTDTQYF
TRBV15	TRBJ2-5	CATSRDSLSGRAQETQYF
TRBV11-3	TRBJ2-1	CASSSRGGPPAGNEQFF
TRBV5-4	TRBJ2-1	CASSLELAGGYNEQFF
TRBV4-1	TRBJ2-3	CASRKSGSASTDTQYF
TRBV4-2	TRBJ2-1	CASREGRAGEQFF
TRBV5-5	TRBJ1-1	CASSLSENTEAFF
TRBV6-2/TRBV6-3	TRBJ2-6	CATRTGTGSGANVLTF
TRBV5-1	TRBJ1-4	CASSGDPGQGAEKLFF
TRBV12-3/TRBV12-4	TRBJ1-2	CASSPRRGLGYGYTF
TRBV4-1	TRBJ2-1	CASSLVEGASVNEQFF
TRBV6-5	TRBJ1-4	CASSYSASLSLATNEKLFF
TRBV20-1	TRBJ1-1	CSASPGAGAFF
TRBV20-1	TRBJ2-3	CSASPLPGQAPDTQYF
TRBV20-1	TRBJ2-2	CSARSTGYTGELFF
TRBV20-1	TRBJ2-7	CSARGGKGYEQYF
TRBV2	TRBJ2-3	CASSERVGTDTQYF